These T cell receptor beta chains were read from a single sample in a study of blood T cell repertoires in COVID-19. Assay used: immunoSEQ multiplex PCR; TCRdb lists only in-frame clones, some missing. The sample contains about 220,000 clones, approximately 90% of which appear only once. The sample consisted of PBMCs or T cells enriched from blood (not recorded which). The receptors were gathered from a woman under 40 with acute COVID-19. Both conserved end residues are part of each CDR3. D genes are given only for firm matches. Clone size is shown for a subset of rows, as once, few, many or a class of expanded clone.

j_call: TRBJ2-4; clone_size: .; v_call: TRBV12-3/TRBV12-4; d_call: TRBD2; cdr3_aa: CASSTSGGAWYF; cdr3_nt: TGTGCCAGCAGTACTAGCGGGGGGGCCTGGTACTTC
j_call: TRBJ2-1; clone_size: .; v_call: TRBV5-6; d_call: .; cdr3_aa: CASSTGLINEQFF; cdr3_nt: TGTGCCAGCAGCACGGGACTCATCAATGAGCAGTTCTTC
j_call: TRBJ2-1; clone_size: .; v_call: TRBV9; d_call: TRBD1; cdr3_aa: CASSVAGTGVREQFF; cdr3_nt: TGTGCCAGCAGCGTAGCAGGGACAGGGGTGCGGGAGCAGTTCTTC
j_call: TRBJ1-2; clone_size: .; v_call: TRBV11-2; d_call: .; cdr3_aa: CASSLGREDYGYTF; cdr3_nt: TGTGCCAGCAGCTTGGGCAGGGAGGACTATGGCTACACCTTC
j_call: TRBJ2-1; clone_size: medium-sized; v_call: TRBV6-1; d_call: TRBD2; cdr3_aa: CASSEGGGSYNEQFF; cdr3_nt: TGTGCCAGCAGTGAAGGGGGGGGCTCCTACAATGAGCAGTTCTTC
j_call: TRBJ2-3; clone_size: .; v_call: TRBV9; d_call: TRBD2; cdr3_aa: CASSVVWSGGTDTQYF; cdr3_nt: TGTGCCAGCAGCGTAGTATGGAGCGGGGGAACAGATACGCAGTATTTT
j_call: TRBJ1-6; clone_size: .; v_call: TRBV30; d_call: TRBD1; cdr3_aa: CAWRGGNSPLHF; cdr3_nt: TGTGCCTGGAGAGGGGGCAATTCACCCCTCCACTTT
j_call: TRBJ2-1; clone_size: .; v_call: TRBV4-3; d_call: TRBD2; cdr3_aa: CASSLTSGNEQFF; cdr3_nt: TGCGCCAGCAGCCTGACTAGCGGTAATGAGCAGTTCTTC
j_call: TRBJ1-2; clone_size: once; v_call: TRBV10-2; d_call: .; cdr3_aa: CASSESQGGLYGYTF; cdr3_nt: TGCGCCAGCAGTGAGAGCCAGGGTGGTTTGTATGGCTACACCTTC
j_call: TRBJ1-2; clone_size: .; v_call: TRBV12-3/TRBV12-4; d_call: .; cdr3_aa: CASSFTPNYGYTF; cdr3_nt: TGTGCCAGCAGTTTTACACCGAACTATGGCTACACCTTC
j_call: TRBJ1-5; clone_size: .; v_call: TRBV12-3/TRBV12-4; d_call: .; cdr3_aa: CASSFSSQPQHF; cdr3_nt: TGTGCCAGCAGTTTCTCCAGTCAGCCCCAGCATTTT
j_call: TRBJ2-1; clone_size: .; v_call: TRBV10-3; d_call: TRBD2; cdr3_aa: CAISDERGPYNEQFF; cdr3_nt: TGTGCCATCAGTGATGAGCGGGGCCCCTACAATGAGCAGTTCTTC
j_call: TRBJ1-2; clone_size: once; v_call: TRBV13; d_call: TRBD1; cdr3_aa: CASGQGHGYTF; cdr3_nt: TGTGCCAGCGGACAGGGCCATGGCTACACCTTC
j_call: TRBJ2-7; clone_size: many; v_call: TRBV4-1; d_call: TRBD2; cdr3_aa: CASSQVGLAGTYEQYF; cdr3_nt: TGCGCCAGCAGCCAAGTAGGACTAGCGGGTACCTACGAGCAGTACTTC
j_call: TRBJ1-1; clone_size: .; v_call: TRBV7-8; d_call: .; cdr3_aa: CASSLVLRANTEAFF; cdr3_nt: TGTGCCAGCAGCTTGGTCCTCAGGGCGAACACTGAAGCTTTCTTT
j_call: TRBJ2-3; clone_size: .; v_call: TRBV20-1; d_call: .; cdr3_aa: CSARPADTQYF; cdr3_nt: TGCAGTGCGAGACCCGCGGATACGCAGTATTTT
j_call: TRBJ2-2; clone_size: .; v_call: TRBV6-2/TRBV6-3; d_call: TRBD1; cdr3_aa: CASSTGQGAGELFF; cdr3_nt: TGTGCCAGCAGTACCGGACAGGGGGCCGGGGAGCTGTTTTTT
j_call: TRBJ1-1; clone_size: .; v_call: TRBV5-6; d_call: .; cdr3_aa: CASSSPTRPNTEAFF; cdr3_nt: TGTGCCAGCAGCTCCCCCACGAGGCCGAACACTGAAGCTTTCTTT
j_call: TRBJ1-3; clone_size: .; v_call: TRBV4-1; d_call: .; cdr3_aa: CASSQVLAVGNTIYF; cdr3_nt: TGCGCCAGCAGCCAAGTGCTCGCGGTCGGAAACACCATATATTTT
j_call: TRBJ2-3; clone_size: .; v_call: TRBV5-1; d_call: TRBD2; cdr3_aa: CASSLAGGSDTQYF; cdr3_nt: TGCGCCAGCAGCTTGGCGGGAGGGTCAGATACGCAGTATTTT
j_call: TRBJ1-5; clone_size: once; v_call: TRBV6-5; d_call: .; cdr3_aa: CATGPGQPTLQPQHF; cdr3_nt: TGTGCCACCGGTCCGGGACAACCTACACTACAGCCCCAGCATTTT
j_call: TRBJ2-3; clone_size: once; v_call: TRBV5-1; d_call: TRBD2; cdr3_aa: CASSLSGGGDTQYF; cdr3_nt: TGCGCCAGCAGCTTATCGGGCGGGGGAGATACGCAGTATTTT
j_call: TRBJ2-5; clone_size: .; v_call: TRBV11-2; d_call: TRBD2; cdr3_aa: CASSPGLAGEETQYF; cdr3_nt: TGTGCCAGCAGCCCGGGACTAGCGGGGGAAGAGACCCAGTACTTC
j_call: TRBJ1-1; clone_size: once; v_call: TRBV18; d_call: .; cdr3_aa: CASSLGQNTEAFF; cdr3_nt: TGTGCCAGCTCCCTGGGACAGAACACTGAAGCTTTCTTT
j_call: TRBJ2-5; clone_size: .; v_call: TRBV9; d_call: .; cdr3_aa: CASSFLGGQETQYF; cdr3_nt: TGTGCCAGCAGCTTCTTGGGGGGACAAGAGACCCAGTACTTC